The present TCR beta chain was sequenced within a study of early T cells in non-severe SARS-CoV-2 infection. As for the study in general: The authors sequenced bulk RNA from unsorted whole blood, leaving chains unpaired.

In its sample, this clonotype was seen many times. Its antigen is undetermined. Study results and limitations: Private and CD4 specificities were missed by VDJdb matching, skewed to anti-spike CD8.

Individual cDNA molecules received unique molecular identifiers during library preparation. TCRdb ran MiXCR on the 5' RACE reads and lists one entry per CDR3 protein. The data hold around 44,000 distinct CDR3 sequences, with around 10% observed a single time. This receptor was identified in an adult who was a healthcare worker with PCR-confirmed SARS-CoV-2 infection or an uninfected control (not recorded which). The sequenced material came from whole blood.

For the CDR3, the DNA is TGTGCCTGGAGAACCACCGCTAGCTCTCACGAGCAGTACTTC. It codes for CAWRTTASSHEQYF. The chain recombines TRBV30 with TRBJ2-7; TRBD2 is a possible D gene (5 bases). This CDR3 spans 14 amino acids. CDR1 is GTSNPN and CDR2 is SVGIG in the germline V gene (reference sequence). V lost 3 bases and J 5 bases, leaving 17 bases between the germline ends.